This T cell receptor beta chain stems from a study of blood T cells in healthy people across ages. Findings and caveats of the study: Older age went with lower TCR beta diversity per million T cells, in a roughly linear way.

Combining a sample-barcoded 5' primer with a J-beta primer mix, a second PCR ran for about 7 to 12 cycles. TCRdb used MiXCR to reprocess the 5' RACE reads, holding one entry per CDR3 protein. The sample contains 550,000 to 750,000 distinct CDR3 sequences, roughly 20% of which appear only once. Comment on this clonotype: The antigen is unknown.

V was trimmed by 0 bases and J by 6 bases, leaving 11 bases between them. This CDR3 has 14 amino acids. Germline values: CDR1 SEHNR, CDR2 FQNEAQ (reference sequence). It was around 10 milliliters of peripheral blood that were drawn from each donor. The clonotype was recovered from a man aged 65-85 years in good health. Sequenced: blood. The chain has TRBV7-9 and TRBJ1-2; the D is unclear. CDR3 residues: CASSLARERDGYTF. CDR3 coding DNA: TGTGCCAGCAGCTTAGCGCGTGAAAGGGATGGCTACACCTTC. Full variable domain (missing parts from reference TRBV7-9 and TRBJ1-2): DTGVSQNPRHKITKRGQNVTFRCDPISEHNRLYWYRQTLGQGPEFLTYFQNEAQLEKSRLLSDRFSAERPKGSFSTLEIQRTEQGDSAMYLCASSLARERDGYTFGSGTRLTVV.